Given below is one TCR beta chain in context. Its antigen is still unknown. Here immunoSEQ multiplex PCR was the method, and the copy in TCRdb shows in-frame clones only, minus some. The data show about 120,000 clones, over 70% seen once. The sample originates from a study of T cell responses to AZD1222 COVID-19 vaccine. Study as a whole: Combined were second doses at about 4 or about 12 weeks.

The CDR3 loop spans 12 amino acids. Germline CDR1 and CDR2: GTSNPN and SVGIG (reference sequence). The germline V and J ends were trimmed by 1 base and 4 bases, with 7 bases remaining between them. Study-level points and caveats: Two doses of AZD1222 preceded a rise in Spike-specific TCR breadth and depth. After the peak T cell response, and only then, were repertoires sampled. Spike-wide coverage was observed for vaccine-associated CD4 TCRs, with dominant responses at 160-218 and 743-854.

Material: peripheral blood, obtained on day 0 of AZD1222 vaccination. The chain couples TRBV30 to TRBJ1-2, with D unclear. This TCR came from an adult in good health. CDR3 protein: CAWSEGIYGYTF. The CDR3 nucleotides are TGTGCCTGGAGTGAAGGGATCTATGGCTACACCTTC.